One sample yielded the 24 T cell receptor beta chains listed below, sequenced in a study of T cells in Graves' hyperthyroidism and ophthalmopathy. It was RNA transcripts that yielded the amplified TCR beta CDR3 regions. Primed by the HTBI set, a first-round RT-PCR was run on the TCR CDR3. TCRdb recomputed calls from the multiplex PCR reads with MiXCR, one row per CDR3 protein. Here the sample spans approximately 710,000 distinct CDR3 sequences, about 18% being singletons. Sequencing input: blood. The source is a man aged 50 to 60 with Graves' hyperthyroidism.

Worth noting for this clonotype: This sequence may be a read error, since a much larger clone differs from it by one base. V gene TRBV5-6 combines with J gene TRBJ1-5; no definite D call. The CDR3 is made up of 15 amino acids. Germline V gene data show CDR1 as SGHDT and CDR2 as YYEEEE. CDR3 in amino acids: CASSTGSHSNQPRHF. CDR3 DNA sequence: TGTGCCAGCAGCACTGGGAGCCATAGCAATCAGCCCCGGCATTTT.

As to this clonotype: This may come from a read error, since a much larger clone is one base off. The chain links TRBV7-2 to TRBJ1-1, with TRBD1 identical over 10 bases. The V gene's germline CDR1 is SGHTA and CDR2 FQGNSA. The CDR3 covers 12 residues. The CDR3 DNA reads as TGTGCCAGCAGTACCCGACAGGGGGCTTCTTCCTTT. Its translation: CASSTRQGASSF.

V and J are TRBV29-1 and TRBJ1-4, with 11 nucleotides matching TRBD1. V lost 5 bases, J lost 7 bases, and 6 bases stayed unmatched. Germline values: CDR1 SQVTM, CDR2 ANQGSEA. The CDR3 has 14 residues. As DNA, the CDR3 is TGCAGCGTTCGCGGGACAGGGGGTACTGAAAAACTGTTTTTT. Translation: CSVRGTGGTEKLFF.

This clonotype was seen many times. The CDR3 nucleotides are TGTGCCAGCAGTTTAGCTGGGCCCTATCAGCCCCAGCATTTT. The encoded protein is CASSLAGPYQPQHF. V usage is TRBV27 and J usage is TRBJ1-5, with D hard to call. CDR1 is MNHEY, CDR2 SMNVEV, per germline (reference sequence). CDR3 size: 14 residues. V shed 2 bases and J shed 5 bases, with 10 bases lying between them.

Many counts were recorded for this clonotype. V is TRBV19 and J is TRBJ1-1; perhaps TRBD1 as D (6 bases). V was clipped by 5 bases and J by 6 bases, with 19 bases between them. The germline gives CDR1 LNHDA, CDR2 SQIVND (reference sequence). The CDR3 has 15 amino acids. CDR3 DNA sequence: TGTGCCAGTAGTGCCCCAGGGGATCATAGGTCTGAAGCTTTCTTT. It codes for CASSAPGDHRSEAFF.

This clonotype was counted only a few times. The V gene is TRBV24-1, the J gene TRBJ1-1, with TRBD1 matching over 7 bases. Germline-derived CDR1 and CDR2 are KGHDR and SFDVKD. The V segment lost 3 bases and the J segment 0 bases; nucleotides outside the gene matches: 9. This CDR3 region has 17 residues. CDR3 nucleotide sequence: TGTGCCACCAGTGATGCCAGGGGGGATACAATGAACACTGAAGCTTTCTTT. Residues: CATSDARGDTMNTEAFF.

This clonotype was observed many times. The junction does not match germline at one end; this may be a read error. The CDR3 bases are TGTGCCAGCAGGGAAGGACTAGCGGGAACCTACGAGCAGTACTTC. Its protein product is CASREGLAGTYEQYF. The chain carries TRBV2 and TRBJ2-7; TRBD2 matches 12 bases. Germline V lookup: CDR1 SNHLY, CDR2 FYNNEI. The length of the CDR3 is 15 residues.

In its sample, this clonotype was seen many times. This chain uses TRBV30 with TRBJ2-1; no clear D gene. Germline values: CDR1 GTSNPN, CDR2 SVGIG (reference sequence). Trimming stripped 1 base from V and 5 bases from J, with 9 bases between. The CDR3 is 13 amino acids. CDR3 in DNA: TGTGCCTGGAGTGGGGGTCCGCACAATGAGCAGTTCTTC. Amino acid sequence: CAWSGGPHNEQFF.

Many counts were recorded for this clonotype. The chain recombines TRBV5-1 with TRBJ2-3; D is uncertain. The germline CDR1 and CDR2 sequences are SGHRS and YFSETQ. The CDR3 is made up of 12 amino acids. Trimming cost V 4 bases and J 6 bases, with 9 bases left between them. CDR3 sequence reads: CASSPESDTQYF. DNA for the CDR3: TGCGCCAGCAGCCCGGAGTCTGATACGCAGTATTTT. The full variable domain, completed using reference TRBV5-1 and TRBJ2-3, is KAGVTQTPRYLIKTRGQQVTLSCSPISGHRSVSWYQQTPGQGLQFLFEYFSETQRNKGNFPGRFSGRQFSNSRSEMNVSTLELGDSALYLCASSPESDTQYFGPGTRLTVL.

This clonotype has at least ten counts. J is TRBJ2-2 and V is TRBV27; no definite D call. The CDR3 sequence is 14 residues long. CDR1 is MNHEY, CDR2 SMNVEV, per germline (reference sequence). V was pared by 3 bases and J by 5 bases, with 10 bases between. In DNA, the CDR3 is TGTGCCAGCAGTTTTGCTGCGAGTACCGGGGAGCTGTTTTTT. This codes for CASSFAASTGELFF.

This clonotype was observed at least ten times. V gene TRBV10-3 combines with J gene TRBJ2-1; 9 bases align to TRBD2. V shed 6 bases and J 4 bases; nucleotides not matched to a gene: 7. Per germline, CDR1 ENHRY and CDR2 SYGVKD. The CDR3 consists of 15 residues. Here the CDR3 reads CAIREREAGYNEQFF. The CDR3 DNA sequence: TGTGCCATCAGAGAGCGGGAGGCAGGGTACAATGAGCAGTTCTTC.

The V call is TRBV19, the J call TRBJ2-7; the match to TRBD2 covers 10 bases. This CDR3 is built from 14 residues. Germline V CDR1 and CDR2: LNHDA, SQIVND (reference sequence). V was clipped by 1 base and J by 7 bases; unmatched bases: 4. DNA of the CDR3: TGTGCCAGTAGTATAGGGCTAGCGGGAGCGGAGCAGTACTTC. This translates into CASSIGLAGAEQYF.

This clonotype was detected only a few times. The rearrangement links TRBV28 to TRBJ1-5; maybe TRBD1 (6 bases). The CDR3 loop spans 15 amino acids. In germline, CDR1 is MDHEN, CDR2 SYDVKM. With 3 bases removed from V and 3 bases from J, the gap between germline ends came to 12 bases. The CDR3 reads CASSFPGADNQPQHF. The CDR3 DNA sequence: TGTGCCAGCAGTTTCCCAGGGGCCGACAATCAGCCCCAGCATTTT.

The sample holds many counts of this clonotype. The chain carries TRBV27 and TRBJ2-7; the D is unclear. CDR1 and CDR2 (germline): MNHEY, SMNVEV (reference sequence). This CDR3 has 15 residues. V dropped 5 bases and J dropped 2 bases, with 16 bases sitting between them. DNA for the CDR3: TGTGCCAGCAGTCCCCCGTTCAGCTTAGCCTACGAGCAGTACTTC. This encodes CASSPPFSLAYEQYF.

In its sample, this clonotype was seen once. The chain uses TRBV9 and TRBJ2-5; TRBD1 matches 9 bases. The V and J ends lost 3 bases and 6 bases, in that order; junction bases with no gene match: 9. The germline V gene encodes CDR1 SGDLS and CDR2 YYNGEE. CDR3 length: 15 amino acids. Here the CDR3 reads CASSATGTGRKTQYF. The DNA of the CDR3 is TGTGCCAGCAGCGCAACCGGGACAGGGCGGAAGACCCAGTACTTC.

This clonotype was observed a handful of times. The J gene is TRBJ1-5, the V gene TRBV7-2; D is unresolved. The V and J ends lost 5 bases and 2 bases respectively, with 13 bases between them. Looked up from germline, CDR1 is SGHTA and CDR2 is FQGNSA. This CDR3 spans 15 amino acids. The CDR3, as DNA: TGTGCCAGCAGCCAACATGGGAATCGCAATCAGCCCCAGCATTTT. It yields the protein CASSQHGNRNQPQHF.

This clonotype was seen at least ten times. The rearrangement joins TRBV6-1 to TRBJ1-1; 8 nucleotides match TRBD1. Germline CDR1 MNHNS, CDR2 SASEGT. The CDR3 contains 14 residues. V was pared by 5 bases and J by 7 bases, with 9 bases of the junction left unmatched. The CDR3 DNA sequence: TGTGCCAGCAGTCCTAGGACAGGGACGATTGAAGCTTTCTTT. Amino acids: CASSPRTGTIEAFF.

The V call is TRBV11-2, the J call TRBJ2-5; 8 positions agree with TRBD1. The CDR3 is 14 amino acids. V gave up 6 bases and J gave up 5 bases; unmatched junction bases: 8. CDR1 and CDR2 from the germline V gene are SGHAT and FQNNGV. In DNA form, the CDR3 reads TGTGCCAGCAGTTCAAGACAGGGGTCGGAGACCCAGTACTTC. Encoded protein: CASSSRQGSETQYF.

The sample holds many counts of this clonotype. The chain's CDR3 is CSLISGRSSYEQYF. The CDR3 coding sequence is TGCAGCCTTATTAGCGGGAGGAGCTCCTACGAGCAGTACTTC. The chain carries TRBV20-1 and TRBJ2-7; the match to TRBD2 covers 10 bases. The CDR3 has 14 residues. CDR1 is DFQATT and CDR2 is SNEGSKA in the germline V gene (reference sequence).

This clonotype has a single count. The V call is TRBV20-1, the J call TRBJ2-7, with 9 bases fitting TRBD2. The V gene end was trimmed by 7 bases and the J gene end by 3 bases; junction bases not matched to a gene: 7. The germline CDR1 and CDR2 sequences are DFQATT and SNEGSKA (reference sequence). CDR3 size: 13 residues. CDR3 residues: CSVLAGPLYEQYF. The CDR3 DNA follows: TGCAGTGTCCTAGCGGGACCCCTCTACGAGCAGTACTTC.

Worth noting for this clonotype: The conserved final phenylalanine or tryptophan is absent from the CDR3, which likely points to a read error. The gene calls are TRBV20-1 and TRBJ1-5, with unresolved D. The germline CDR1 and CDR2 sequences are DFQATT and SNEGSKA (reference sequence). Deletions cut 3 bases from V and 5 bases from J, with 14 bases between. The CDR3 contains 14 residues. The CDR3 DNA reads as TGCAGTGCTAGGGCCAGTACGACTTATCAGCCCCAGCATTCT. It translates to CSARASTTYQPQHS.

This chain joins TRBV10-3 and TRBJ2-5; D is uncertain. CDR1 is ENHRY and CDR2 is SYGVKD in the germline V gene. Deletions cut 4 bases from V and 3 bases from J, with 12 bases between. The CDR3 runs to 14 residues. The CDR3 bases are TGTGCCATCAGTGCGGGCAGTCCGAAAGAGACCCAGTACTTC. Protein: CAISAGSPKETQYF.

The rearrangement joins TRBV18 to TRBJ1-4; 8 bases map to TRBD1. The CDR3 runs to 17 residues. Germline V gives CDR1 KGHSH, CDR2 LQKENI. The J segment lost 5 bases and the V segment lost 0 bases, leaving 8 bases of the junction unmatched. The CDR3 reads CASSPPGQEGPNEKLFF. The CDR3 nucleotides are TGTGCCAGCTCACCACCGGGACAGGAGGGGCCCAATGAAAAACTGTTTTTT.

As to this clonotype: At one boundary the junction diverges from the germline segment, which might be a read error. This sequence joins TRBV6-5 and TRBJ2-1, with a possible D match to TRBD1 (5 bases). This CDR3 region has 19 residues. Germline V gene data show CDR1 as MNHEY and CDR2 as SVGAGI. The CDR3 sequence is CANSYSNRGPGRSYNEQFF. CDR3 bases: TGTGCCAACAGTTACTCGAATAGGGGCCCCGGGCGGTCCTACAATGAGCAGTTCTTC.